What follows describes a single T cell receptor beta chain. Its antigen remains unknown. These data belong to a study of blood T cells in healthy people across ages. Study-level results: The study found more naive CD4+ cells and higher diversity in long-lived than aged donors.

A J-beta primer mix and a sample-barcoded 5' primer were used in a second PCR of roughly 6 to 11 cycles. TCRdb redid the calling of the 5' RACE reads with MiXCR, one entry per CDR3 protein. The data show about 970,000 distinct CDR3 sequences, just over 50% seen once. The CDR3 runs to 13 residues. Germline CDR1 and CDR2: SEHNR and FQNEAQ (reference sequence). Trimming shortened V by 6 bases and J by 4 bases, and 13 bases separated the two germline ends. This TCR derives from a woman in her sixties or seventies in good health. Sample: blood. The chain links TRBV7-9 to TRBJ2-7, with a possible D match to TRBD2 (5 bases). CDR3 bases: TGTGCCAGCAGTACGGGGTGGGATTACGAGCAGTACTTC. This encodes CASSTGWDYEQYF.